These 21 T cell receptor beta chains came from one sample sequenced in a study of shared T cell receptors in the human thymus (dated by TCRdb to the early 2020s). Library creation used the immunoSEQ multiplex PCR assay. As stored in TCRdb, this immuneACCESS dataset retains in-frame rearrangements with V and J assigned. A fraction of the clones does not appear; measured against another copy, unresolved V genes explain less than half of the discrepancy, and the remainder lacks a known reason. Across this sample there are roughly 500,000 clones, with roughly 74% seen only once. About 0.013% of the sample lies in the top ten. The sample was also reused in another study, on human thymus T cells.

Material for sequencing was thymocytes. The receptors shown here come from a boy under two years old with a congenital heart defect. Donor details come from another sample of the same person, matched by shared clones.

The rearrangement links TRBV7-9 to TRBJ2-1, with D perhaps matching TRBD2 (6 bases). V shed 4 bases and J shed 2 bases, with 18 bases lying between them. The CDR3 is made up of 17 amino acids. The germline V gene has CDR1 SEHNR and CDR2 FQNEAQ (reference sequence). CDR3 region: CASSYFLTGLPYNEQFF. For the CDR3, the DNA is TGTGCCAGCAGCTACTTTCTGACGGGACTCCCCTACAATGAGCAGTTCTTC.

This rearrangement joins TRBV4-1 to TRBJ1-1; a weak D match, TRBD1 (6 bases). V was clipped by 4 bases and J by 3 bases, with 12 bases between them. This CDR3 comprises 14 residues. Germline values: CDR1 MGHRA, CDR2 YSYEKL. As DNA, the CDR3 is TGCGCCAGCAGCCCCATCCACAGGGACACTGAAGCTTTCTTT. This encodes CASSPIHRDTEAFF.

The chain recombines TRBV5-1 with TRBJ1-3, with 7 positions matching TRBD1. The germline CDR1 and CDR2 sequences are SGHRS and YFSETQ. CDR3 size: 15 residues. Trimming removed 4 bases from V and 0 bases from J; junction bases left unmatched: 4. The CDR3 DNA follows: TGCGCCAGCAGCCCCGGGACAGCCTCTGGAAACACCATATATTTT. Protein product: CASSPGTASGNTIYF.

The chain carries TRBV6-5 and TRBJ1-1; no reliable D call. Germline values: CDR1 MNHEY, CDR2 SVGAGI. V dropped 4 bases and J dropped 12 bases, with 18 bases sitting between them. The CDR3 is 13 amino acids. CDR3 region: CASSLESVRGTFF. The CDR3, as DNA: TGTGCCAGCAGTTTGGAGTCCGTACGCGGGACTTTCTTT.

V usage is TRBV7-2 and J usage is TRBJ1-2; the D gene is possibly TRBD1 (6 bases). Looked up from germline, CDR1 is SGHTA and CDR2 is FQGNSA. The CDR3 has 13 amino acids. Trimming shortened V by 7 bases and J by 4 bases, and 13 bases separated the two germline ends. The CDR3 loop reads CASTPGDPYGYTF. The DNA for the CDR3 is TGTGCCAGCACCCCAGGGGACCCCTATGGCTACACCTTC.

The sample holds one count of this clone. The V gene is TRBV10-3, the J gene TRBJ2-4; the D is unclear. The germline V gene encodes CDR1 ENHRY and CDR2 SYGVKD. CDR3 length: 12 amino acids. The V end lost 6 bases, the J end lost 3 bases, and 6 bases lay between the germline ends. DNA for the CDR3: TGTGCCATCAGAGGAGACAAAAACATTCAGTACTTC. Encoded protein: CAIRGDKNIQYF.

This chain uses TRBV13 with TRBJ2-1; perhaps TRBD2 as D (6 bases). The length of the CDR3 is 15 residues. The germline CDR1 and CDR2 sequences are PRHDT and FYEKMQ (reference sequence). V was trimmed by 0 bases and J by 5 bases, leaving 11 bases between them. The CDR3 bases are TGTGCCAGCAGCTTAGGAATAGCGGTCCACAATGAGCAGTTCTTC. Protein: CASSLGIAVHNEQFF. The variable domain in full, completed from reference TRBV13 and TRBJ2-1, reads AAGVIQSPRHLIKEKRETATLKCYPIPRHDTVYWYQQGPGQDPQFLISFYEKMQSDKGSIPDRFSAQQFSDYHSELNMSSLELGDSALYFCASSLGIAVHNEQFFGPGTRLTVL.

This chain connects TRBV30 to TRBJ1-5; 9 nucleotides line up with TRBD1. Trimming cost V 0 bases and J 3 bases; bases outside gene matches: 9. The CDR3 has 17 amino acids. Germline V gene data show CDR1 as GTSNPN and CDR2 as SVGIG (reference sequence). CDR3 residues: CAWSVRGTGWNNQPQHF. The DNA for the CDR3 is TGTGCCTGGAGTGTACGGGGGACAGGGTGGAACAATCAGCCCCAGCATTTT.

The rearrangement uses TRBV19 and TRBJ2-3; 8 bases are shared with TRBD2. This CDR3 is 15 amino acids long. Per the germline V gene, CDR1 is LNHDA and CDR2 is SQIVND (reference sequence). The junction had 7 bases not matched to a gene; V was cut back by 3 bases and J by 5 bases. The CDR3 coding sequence is TGTGCCAGTAGTATCACGGGAGGGCCTGGAGATACGCAGTATTTT. Translation gives CASSITGGPGDTQYF.

CDR3 protein: CASSYSRGGPYF. The CDR3 bases are TGTGCCAGCAGTTACTCGCGTGGGGGCCCGTACTTC. This chain links TRBV6-6 with TRBJ2-7; D might be TRBD1 (6 bases). The CDR3 contains 12 residues. Germline V gives CDR1 MNHNY, CDR2 SVGAGI (reference sequence). The V end lost 0 bases, the J end lost 12 bases, and 12 bases lay between the germline ends.

The chain uses TRBV4-3 and TRBJ2-7, with 10 bases identical to TRBD2. V trimming: 4 bases; J trimming: 5 bases; junction bases outside the gene matches: 2. CDR3 length: 13 residues. CDR1 LGHNA and CDR2 YSLEER come from the germline V gene. The CDR3 sequence: CASSRGLANEQYF. CDR3 sequence (DNA): TGCGCCAGCAGCCGGGGACTAGCGAACGAGCAGTACTTC.

The rearrangement joins TRBV4-2 to TRBJ2-3, with a tentative D call TRBD1 (6 bases). Trimming took off 4 bases at V and 8 bases at J, with 22 bases between the two ends. Germline assignment: CDR1 LGHNA and CDR2 YNFKEQ. The CDR3 consists of 16 residues. The CDR3 nucleotides are TGTGCCAGCAGCCTGGCGCTAGCCTCACCACAGGGTACGCAGTATTTT. Its protein is CASSLALASPQGTQYF.

The V gene is TRBV10-3, the J gene TRBJ2-3; 9 nucleotides match TRBD2. The CDR3 contains 15 residues. V was clipped by 10 bases and J by 0 bases; unmatched bases: 8. Germline-derived CDR1 and CDR2 are ENHRY and SYGVKD. The CDR3: CATRRLADSTDTQYF. The CDR3 bases are TGTGCCACTCGGAGACTAGCGGATAGCACAGATACGCAGTATTTT.

This clone was seen only a few times. The chain carries TRBV5-1 and TRBJ1-2, with D perhaps matching TRBD1 (5 bases). This CDR3 spans 13 amino acids. Trimming left V 3 bases short and J 8 bases short, with 14 bases between. Germline V gene data show CDR1 as SGHRS and CDR2 as YFSETQ. The CDR3 here is CASSSPPGFGYTF. CDR3 DNA: TGCGCCAGCAGCTCTCCTCCAGGGTTCGGCTACACCTTC.

The chain is built from TRBV5-4 and TRBJ2-5; the match to TRBD2 covers 14 bases. There are 16 residues in the CDR3. Germline V lookup: CDR1 SGHNT, CDR2 YYREEE (reference sequence). V dropped 3 bases and J dropped 5; count of bases not matched to a gene: 6. The CDR3: CASSSPGLAGEETQYF. CDR3 nucleotides: TGTGCCAGCAGCTCTCCGGGACTAGCGGGAGAGGAGACCCAGTACTTC.

About this clone itself: The sample has other DNA sequences that encode this CDR3 too. CDR3 sequence: CSVEGLAVETQYF. The CDR3 region has the DNA TGCAGCGTTGAAGGCCTAGCAGTGGAGACCCAGTACTTC. V is TRBV29-1 and J is TRBJ2-5; a possible D gene is TRBD2 (5 bases). Germline CDR1 is SQVTM and CDR2 is ANQGSEA. This CDR3 has 13 amino acids. Trimming pared 1 base from V and 5 bases from J, leaving 11 bases between.

The chain links TRBV7-9 to TRBJ2-7; 9 positions agree with TRBD1. Per germline, CDR1 SEHNR and CDR2 FQNEAQ (reference sequence). Trimming removed 1 base from V and 5 bases from J; junction bases left unmatched: 3. The CDR3 is 14 amino acids. CDR3 protein: CASSLGQGGDEQYF. In nucleotides, the CDR3 is TGTGCCAGCAGCTTAGGACAGGGGGGGGACGAGCAGTACTTC.

This chain links TRBV4-1 with TRBJ2-7; D is perhaps TRBD1 (6 bases). Trimming shortened V by 0 bases and J by 2 bases, and 11 bases separated the two germline ends. The germline V gene encodes CDR1 MGHRA and CDR2 YSYEKL. This CDR3 region has 15 residues. The CDR3 nucleotides read TGCGCCAGCAGCCAAGAGACGGACAGAGCCTACGAGCAGTACTTC. Its protein is CASSQETDRAYEQYF.

V gene TRBV19 combines with J gene TRBJ2-3, with TRBD1 matching over 11 bases. The CDR3 is 15 residues long. J was trimmed by 5 bases and V by 7 bases; bases with no gene match: 8. Germline loops: CDR1 LNHDA, CDR2 SQIVND (reference sequence). CDR3 nucleotide sequence: TGTGCCAGTATGAGGACAGGGGGCTCCCTAGATACGCAGTATTTT. Translating it yields CASMRTGGSLDTQYF. Together with reference TRBV19 and TRBJ2-3, the CDR3 gives the full variable domain: DGGITQSPKYLFRKEGQNVTLSCEQNLNHDAMYWYRQDPGQGLRLIYYSQIVNDFQKGDIAEGYSVSREKKESFPLTVTSAQKNPTAFYLCASMRTGGSLDTQYFGPGTRLTVL.

The genes are TRBV27 and TRBJ2-6, with TRBD1 matching over 7 bases. V dropped 4 bases and J dropped 0; count of bases not matched to a gene: 6. The CDR3 contains 17 residues. CDR1 and CDR2 (germline): MNHEY, SMNVEV (reference sequence). The CDR3, as DNA: TGTGCCAGCAGTTATCGGACAGGAGACTCTGGGGCCAACGTCCTGACTTTC. Encoded protein: CASSYRTGDSGANVLTF. Complete variable domain (other parts from reference TRBV27 and TRBJ2-6): EAQVTQNPRYLITVTGKKLTVTCSQNMNHEYMSWYRQDPGLGLRQIYYSMNVEVTDKGDVPEGYKVSRKEKRNFPLILESPSPNQTSLYFCASSYRTGDSGANVLTFGAGSRLTVL.

The chain carries TRBV27 and TRBJ2-7; TRBD1 is a possible D gene (6 bases). CDR1 and CDR2 from the germline V gene are MNHEY and SMNVEV (reference sequence). The V end lost 5 bases, the J end lost 9 bases, and 14 bases lay between the germline ends. The CDR3 sequence is 12 residues long. The chain's CDR3 is CASSAQGIGQYF. The CDR3 coding sequence is TGTGCCAGCAGTGCACAGGGTATCGGGCAGTACTTC.